Detailed here is one TCR beta chain. Antigen specificity is unknown. Germline CDR1 SQVTM, CDR2 ANQGSEA. The CDR3 spans 13 residues. In preparing the TRB cDNA libraries, 5' RACE with UMI labels was used. TCRdb re-called the 5' RACE reads, yielding one record per CDR3 amino acid sequence without DNA. This listing includes about 89,000 distinct CDR3 sequences. This sample is part of a study of CXCR3-negative and CXCR3-positive naive CD8 T cells. Study at large: Every library held about 1.5 +/- 0.3 million TRB reads, and the total came to around 140 million. Study-level findings and limits: Relative to memory CD8+ cells, whose diversity was much lower, both naive subsets had comparably high diversity. Hydrophobicity of TRB CDR3s was greater in CXCR3-positive naive cells than in CXCR3-negative naive cells.

The receptor was derived from a human donor in good health. Some clones in this sample may be carry-over from other donors' samples. The specimen sequenced was naive CXCR3+ CD8+ T cells from blood. The subset denotes: CD45RO-CCR7+CD27+CD95- naive CD8+ T cells expressing CXCR3 (TNR3+). The chain employs TRBV29-1 and TRBJ2-2. The CDR3 spells CSVEGSPAGELFF.